The text below deals with one T cell receptor beta chain. The sample comes from a study of control samples from healthy donors and cancer patients. Produced via immunoSEQ multiplex PCR; TCRdb's table is partial and in-frame only. The data hold some 120,000 clones, with around 86% observed a single time. The CDR3 consists of 14 residues. Germline-derived CDR1 and CDR2 are LNHDA and SQIVND (reference sequence). The ends were cut back, 3 bases at V and 6 bases at J, with 11 bases in the middle. The TCR sequence derives from a man in his forties in good health. The chain couples TRBV19 to TRBJ2-2, with TRBD1 as a possible D gene (5 bases). Sample: blood. The CDR3 sequence: CASSIWVGAGELFF. CDR3 DNA: TGTGCCAGTAGTATCTGGGTAGGGGCCGGGGAGCTGTTTTTT.